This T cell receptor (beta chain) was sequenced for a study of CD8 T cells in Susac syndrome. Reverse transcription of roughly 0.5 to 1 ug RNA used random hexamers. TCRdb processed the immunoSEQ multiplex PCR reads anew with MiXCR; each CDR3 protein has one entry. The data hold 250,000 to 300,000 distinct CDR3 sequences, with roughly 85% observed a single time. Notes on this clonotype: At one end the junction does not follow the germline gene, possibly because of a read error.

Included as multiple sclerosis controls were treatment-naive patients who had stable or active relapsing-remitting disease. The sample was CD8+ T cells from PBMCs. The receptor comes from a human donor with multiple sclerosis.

The CDR3 loop reads CAVSGKTSTYEQYF. The DNA of the CDR3 is TGTGCCGTCAGTGGGAAGACTAGTACCTACGAGCAGTACTTC. This chain links TRBV10-3 with TRBJ2-7; D is possibly TRBD2 (6 bases). Germline V gene lookup returns CDR1 ENHRY and CDR2 SYGVKD. CDR3 length equals 14 residues.